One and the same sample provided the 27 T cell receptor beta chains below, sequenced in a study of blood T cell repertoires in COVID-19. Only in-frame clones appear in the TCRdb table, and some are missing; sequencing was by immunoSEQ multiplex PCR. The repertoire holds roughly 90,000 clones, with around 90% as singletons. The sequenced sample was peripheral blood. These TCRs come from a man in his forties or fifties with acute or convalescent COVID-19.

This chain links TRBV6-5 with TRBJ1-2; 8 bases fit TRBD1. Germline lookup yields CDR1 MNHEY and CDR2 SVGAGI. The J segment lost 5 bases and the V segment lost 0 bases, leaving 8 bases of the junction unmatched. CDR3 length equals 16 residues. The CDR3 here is CASSYSQTQGGYGYTF. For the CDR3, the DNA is TGTGCCAGCAGTTACTCCCAGACACAGGGGGGATATGGCTACACCTTC.

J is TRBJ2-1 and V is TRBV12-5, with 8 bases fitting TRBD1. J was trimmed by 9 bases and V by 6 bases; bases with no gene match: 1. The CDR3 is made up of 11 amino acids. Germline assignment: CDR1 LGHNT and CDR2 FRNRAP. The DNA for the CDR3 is TGTGCTAGTGGGGACAGGGCTGAGCAGTTCTTC. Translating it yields CASGDRAEQFF.

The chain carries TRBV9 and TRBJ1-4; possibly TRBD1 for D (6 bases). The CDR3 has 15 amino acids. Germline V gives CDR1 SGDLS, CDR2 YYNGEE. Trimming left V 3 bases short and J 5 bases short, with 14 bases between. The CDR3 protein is CASSEGTNPNEKLFF. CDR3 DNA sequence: TGTGCCAGCAGCGAGGGGACAAACCCCAATGAAAAACTGTTTTTT.

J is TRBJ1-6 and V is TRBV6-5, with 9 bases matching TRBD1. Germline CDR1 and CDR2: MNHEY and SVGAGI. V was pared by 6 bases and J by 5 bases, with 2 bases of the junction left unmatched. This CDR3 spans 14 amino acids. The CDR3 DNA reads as TGTGCCAGCAGCCGGGACAGGGATAATTCACCCCTCCACTTT. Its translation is CASSRDRDNSPLHF.

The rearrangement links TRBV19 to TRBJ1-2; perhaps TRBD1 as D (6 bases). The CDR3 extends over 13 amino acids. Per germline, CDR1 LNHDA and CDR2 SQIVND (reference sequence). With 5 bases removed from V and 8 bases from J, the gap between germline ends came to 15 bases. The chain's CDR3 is CASSLRDISGYTF. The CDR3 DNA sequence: TGTGCCAGTAGTCTCCGGGACATCAGCGGCTACACCTTC.

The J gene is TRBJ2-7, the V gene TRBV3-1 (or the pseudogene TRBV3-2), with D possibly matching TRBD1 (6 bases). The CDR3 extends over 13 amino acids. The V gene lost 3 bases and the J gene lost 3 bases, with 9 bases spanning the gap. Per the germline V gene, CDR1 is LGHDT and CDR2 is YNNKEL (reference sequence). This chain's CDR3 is CASSHIQGYEQYF. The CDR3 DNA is TGTGCCAGCAGCCACATACAGGGCTACGAGCAGTACTTC.

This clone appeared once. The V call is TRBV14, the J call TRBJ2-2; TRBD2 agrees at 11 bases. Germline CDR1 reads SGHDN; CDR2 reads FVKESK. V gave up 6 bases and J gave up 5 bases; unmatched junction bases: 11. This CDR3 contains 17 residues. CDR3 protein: CASSPRGLADPTGELFF. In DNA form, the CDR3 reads TGTGCCAGCAGTCCCAGGGGACTAGCGGATCCGACCGGGGAGCTGTTTTTT. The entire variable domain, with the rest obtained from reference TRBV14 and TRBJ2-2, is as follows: EAGVTQFPSHSVIEKGQTVTLRCDPISGHDNLYWYRRVMGKEIKFLLHFVKESKQDESGMPNNRFLAERTGGTYSTLKVQPAELEDSGVYFCASSPRGLADPTGELFFGEGSRLTVL.

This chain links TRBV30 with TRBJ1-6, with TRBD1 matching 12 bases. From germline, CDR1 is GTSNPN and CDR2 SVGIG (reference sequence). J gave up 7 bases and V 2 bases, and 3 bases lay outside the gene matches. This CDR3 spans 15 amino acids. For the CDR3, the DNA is TGTGCCTGGAGTAGAGGGACAGGGGGCAATTCACCCCTCCACTTT. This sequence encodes CAWSRGTGGNSPLHF.

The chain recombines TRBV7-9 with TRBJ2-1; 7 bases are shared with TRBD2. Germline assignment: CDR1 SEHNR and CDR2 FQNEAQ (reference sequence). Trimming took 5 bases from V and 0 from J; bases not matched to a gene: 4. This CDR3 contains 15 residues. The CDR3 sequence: CASSGTTFSYNEQFF. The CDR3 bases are TGTGCCAGCAGCGGGACTACGTTCTCCTACAATGAGCAGTTCTTC.

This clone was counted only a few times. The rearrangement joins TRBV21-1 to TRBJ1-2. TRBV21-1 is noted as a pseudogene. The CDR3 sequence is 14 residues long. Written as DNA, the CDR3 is TGTGCCAGCAGCAGCTCTCGAGAATTCCATGGCTACACCTTC. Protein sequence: CASSSSREFHGYTF.

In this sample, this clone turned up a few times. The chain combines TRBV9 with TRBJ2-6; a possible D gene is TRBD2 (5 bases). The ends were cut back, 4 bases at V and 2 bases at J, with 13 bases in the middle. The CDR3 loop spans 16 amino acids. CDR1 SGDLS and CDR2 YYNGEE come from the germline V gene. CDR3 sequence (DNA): TGTGCCAGCAGCAGAGAACGGGGAGCTGGGGCCAACGTCCTGACTTTC. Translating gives CASSRERGAGANVLTF.

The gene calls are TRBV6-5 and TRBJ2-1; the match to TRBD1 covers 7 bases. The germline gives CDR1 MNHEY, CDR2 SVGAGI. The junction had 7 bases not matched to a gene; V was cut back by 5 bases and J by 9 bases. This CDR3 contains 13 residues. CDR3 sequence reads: CASSPTGLSEQFF. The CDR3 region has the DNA TGTGCCAGCAGTCCGACAGGGCTCAGTGAGCAGTTCTTC.

For the CDR3, the DNA is TGTGCCAGCAGTTACTCGCGAGGGCGATTTGAAAAACTGTTTTTT. Its translation is CASSYSRGRFEKLFF. The chain joins TRBV6-5 to TRBJ1-4; no reliable D call. This CDR3 spans 15 amino acids. The germline gives CDR1 MNHEY, CDR2 SVGAGI. V gave up 0 bases and J gave up 7 bases, with 12 bases separating them.

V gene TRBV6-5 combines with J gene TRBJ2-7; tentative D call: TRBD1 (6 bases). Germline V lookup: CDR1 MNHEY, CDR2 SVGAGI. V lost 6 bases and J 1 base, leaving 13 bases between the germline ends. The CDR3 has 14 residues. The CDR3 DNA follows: TGTGCCAGCAGAGGGGGTCAGCATTCCTACGAGCAGTACTTC. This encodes CASRGGQHSYEQYF.

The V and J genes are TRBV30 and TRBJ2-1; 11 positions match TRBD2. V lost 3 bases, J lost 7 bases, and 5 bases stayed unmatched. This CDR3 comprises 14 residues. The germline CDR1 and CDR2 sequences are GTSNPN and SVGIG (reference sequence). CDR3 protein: CAWRRLAGNNEQFF. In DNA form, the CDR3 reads TGTGCCTGGAGGAGACTAGCGGGAAATAATGAGCAGTTCTTC.

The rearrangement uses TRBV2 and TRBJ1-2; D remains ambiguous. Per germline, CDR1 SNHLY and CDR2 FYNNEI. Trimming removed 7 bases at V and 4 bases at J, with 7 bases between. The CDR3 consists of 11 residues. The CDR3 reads CASKGGYGYTF. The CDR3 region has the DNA TGTGCCAGCAAGGGAGGCTATGGCTACACCTTC.

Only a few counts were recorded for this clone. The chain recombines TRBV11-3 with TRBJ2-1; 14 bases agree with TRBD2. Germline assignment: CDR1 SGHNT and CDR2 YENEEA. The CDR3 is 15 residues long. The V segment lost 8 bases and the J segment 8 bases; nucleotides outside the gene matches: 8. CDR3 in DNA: TGTGCCAGCGGATCGACTAGCGGGGGGGCCCATGAGCAGTTCTTC. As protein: CASGSTSGGAHEQFF.

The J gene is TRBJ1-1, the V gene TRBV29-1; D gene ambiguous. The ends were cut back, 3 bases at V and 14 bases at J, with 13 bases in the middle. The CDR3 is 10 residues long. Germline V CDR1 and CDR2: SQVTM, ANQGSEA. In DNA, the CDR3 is TGCAGCGTTGATTCGGGGAGGGTGTTCTTT. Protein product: CSVDSGRVFF. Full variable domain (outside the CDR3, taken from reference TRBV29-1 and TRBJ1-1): SAVISQKPSRDICQRGTSLTIQCQVDSQVTMMFWYRQQPGQSLTLIATANQGSEATYESGFVIDKFPISRPNLTFSTLTVSNMSPEDSSIYLCSVDSGRVFFGQGTRLTVV.

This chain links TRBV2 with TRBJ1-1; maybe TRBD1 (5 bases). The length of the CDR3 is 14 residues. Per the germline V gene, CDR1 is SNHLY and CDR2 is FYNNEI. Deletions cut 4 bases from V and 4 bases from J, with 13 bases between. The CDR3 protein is CASSGAGFGTEAFF. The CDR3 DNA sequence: TGTGCCAGCAGTGGGGCAGGGTTTGGCACTGAAGCTTTCTTT.

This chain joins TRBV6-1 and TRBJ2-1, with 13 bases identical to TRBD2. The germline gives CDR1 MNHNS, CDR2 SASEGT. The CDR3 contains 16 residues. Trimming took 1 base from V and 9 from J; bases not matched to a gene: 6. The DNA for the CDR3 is TGTGCCAGCAGTGAAGAACTAGCGGGGGGGCGGCGTGAGCAGTTCTTC. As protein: CASSEELAGGRREQFF.

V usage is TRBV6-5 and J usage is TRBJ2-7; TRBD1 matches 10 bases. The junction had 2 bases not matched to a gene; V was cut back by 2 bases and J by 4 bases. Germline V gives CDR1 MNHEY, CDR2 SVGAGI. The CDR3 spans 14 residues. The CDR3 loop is CASSYQGQGYEQYF. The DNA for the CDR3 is TGTGCCAGCAGTTACCAGGGACAGGGGTACGAGCAGTACTTC.

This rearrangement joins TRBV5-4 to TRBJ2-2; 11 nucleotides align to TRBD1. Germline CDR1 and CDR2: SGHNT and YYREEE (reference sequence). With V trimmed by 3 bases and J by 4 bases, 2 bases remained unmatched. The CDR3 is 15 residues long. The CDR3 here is CASSSGTGGTGELFF. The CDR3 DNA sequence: TGTGCCAGCAGCTCCGGGACAGGGGGCACCGGGGAGCTGTTTTTT.

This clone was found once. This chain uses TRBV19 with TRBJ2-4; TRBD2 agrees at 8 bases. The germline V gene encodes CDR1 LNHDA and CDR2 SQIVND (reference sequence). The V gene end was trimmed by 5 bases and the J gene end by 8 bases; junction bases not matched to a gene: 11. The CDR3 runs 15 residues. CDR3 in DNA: TGTGCCAGTAGTGTCGACGGGACTAGTGGGGACATTCAGTACTTC. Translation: CASSVDGTSGDIQYF.

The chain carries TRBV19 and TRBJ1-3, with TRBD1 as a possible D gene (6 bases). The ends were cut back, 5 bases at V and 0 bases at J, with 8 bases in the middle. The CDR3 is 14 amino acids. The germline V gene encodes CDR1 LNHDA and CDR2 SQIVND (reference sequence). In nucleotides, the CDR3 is TGTGCCAGTAGTTCACAGGGCTCTGGAAACACCATATATTTT. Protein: CASSSQGSGNTIYF. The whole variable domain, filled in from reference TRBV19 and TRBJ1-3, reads DGGITQSPKYLFRKEGQNVTLSCEQNLNHDAMYWYRQDPGQGLRLIYYSQIVNDFQKGDIAEGYSVSREKKESFPLTVTSAQKNPTAFYLCASSSQGSGNTIYFGEGSWLTVV.

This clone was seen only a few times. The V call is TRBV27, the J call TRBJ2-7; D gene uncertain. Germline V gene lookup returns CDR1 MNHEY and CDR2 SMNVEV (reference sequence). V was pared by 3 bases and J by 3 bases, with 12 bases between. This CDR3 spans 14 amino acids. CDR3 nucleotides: TGTGCCAGCAGTTTTAGTCCCTCGGGCTACGAGCAGTACTTC. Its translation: CASSFSPSGYEQYF.

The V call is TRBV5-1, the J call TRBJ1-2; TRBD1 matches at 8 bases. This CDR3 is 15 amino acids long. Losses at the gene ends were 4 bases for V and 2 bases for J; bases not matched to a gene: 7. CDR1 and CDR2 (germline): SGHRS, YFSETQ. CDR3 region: CASSLSGGGNYGYTF. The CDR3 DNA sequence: TGCGCCAGCAGCCTTTCAGGGGGCGGCAACTATGGCTACACCTTC. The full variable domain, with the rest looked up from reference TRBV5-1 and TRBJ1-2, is KAGVTQTPRYLIKTRGQQVTLSCSPISGHRSVSWYQQTPGQGLQFLFEYFSETQRNKGNFPGRFSGRQFSNSRSEMNVSTLELGDSALYLCASSLSGGGNYGYTFGSGTRLTVV.

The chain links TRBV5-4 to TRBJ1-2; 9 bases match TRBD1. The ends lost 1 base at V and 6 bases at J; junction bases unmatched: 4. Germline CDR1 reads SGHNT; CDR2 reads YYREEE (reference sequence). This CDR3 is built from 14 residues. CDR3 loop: CASSLRGQGNGYTF. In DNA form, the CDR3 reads TGTGCCAGCAGCTTGAGGGGACAGGGCAATGGCTACACCTTC.